These 20 T cell receptor beta chains share one sample of origin, sequenced in a study of cytomegalovirus exposure and HLA in healthy donors. Primers for the PCR totalled 60 Vbeta and 13 Jbeta. Profiling relied on immunoSEQ multiplex PCR, and the TCRdb table lists in-frame clones only, not all of them. The sample carries over 90,000 clones, 79% recorded once. Material: PBMCs. Receptors originate from a man in his fifties or sixties in good health and CMV-seropositive.

The chain joins TRBV28 to TRBJ2-7; 12 nucleotides match TRBD2. This CDR3 contains 14 residues. Germline lookup yields CDR1 MDHEN and CDR2 SYDVKM. Losses at the gene ends were 5 bases for V and 6 bases for J; bases not matched to a gene: 5. The CDR3 DNA follows: TGTGCCAGCAGTAGACTAGCGGGAGTTTCCGAGCAGTACTTC. Its translation: CASSRLAGVSEQYF.

This chain connects TRBV28 to TRBJ1-4, with D possibly being TRBD1 (6 bases). Germline V lookup: CDR1 MDHEN, CDR2 SYDVKM. The CDR3 contains 15 residues. V lost 4 bases and J 7 bases, leaving 16 bases between the germline ends. The CDR3 nucleotides read TGTGCCAGCAGTTCCCAACGGGGGGCCGTTGAAAAACTGTTTTTT. Residues: CASSSQRGAVEKLFF.

V usage is TRBV19 and J usage is TRBJ2-2; D perhaps matches TRBD2 (7 bases). Trimming left V 10 bases short and J 5 bases short, with 26 bases between. Per germline, CDR1 LNHDA and CDR2 SQIVND (reference sequence). This CDR3 is 17 amino acids long. CDR3 sequence: CATKYRGGGSGTGELFF. DNA of the CDR3: TGTGCCACCAAGTATAGGGGGGGCGGGAGTGGTACCGGGGAGCTGTTTTTT.

In its sample, this clone was seen a few times. V gene TRBV7-3 combines with J gene TRBJ2-6; 12 bases align to TRBD1. Germline V lookup: CDR1 SGHTA, CDR2 FQGTGA. V was clipped by 5 bases and J by 4 bases; unmatched bases: 9. The CDR3 contains 18 residues. In DNA form, the CDR3 reads TGTGCCAGCAGCCCCTCGGGACAGGGGGCGGCGGGGGCCAACGTCCTGACTTTC. Protein sequence: CASSPSGQGAAGANVLTF.

The V and J genes are TRBV5-1 and TRBJ2-1, with TRBD2 matching over 9 bases. Germline V gene lookup returns CDR1 SGHRS and CDR2 YFSETQ. CDR3 length: 17 residues. J lost 8 bases, V lost 1 base, and 13 bases had no gene match. The CDR3 sequence: CASSLTLAGSSRDEQFF. The CDR3 DNA is TGCGCCAGCAGCTTGACGCTAGCGGGGAGCTCTAGGGATGAGCAGTTCTTC. Full variable domain (missing parts from reference TRBV5-1 and TRBJ2-1): KAGVTQTPRYLIKTRGQQVTLSCSPISGHRSVSWYQQTPGQGLQFLFEYFSETQRNKGNFPGRFSGRQFSNSRSEMNVSTLELGDSALYLCASSLTLAGSSRDEQFFGPGTRLTVL.

The V call is TRBV6-6, the J call TRBJ2-7; the match to TRBD1 covers 7 bases. The germline V gene encodes CDR1 MNHNY and CDR2 SVGAGI (reference sequence). J gave up 2 bases and V 2 bases, and 6 bases lay outside the gene matches. CDR3 length equals 15 residues. CDR3 coding DNA: TGTGCCAGCAGTTACGGACAGGATAGGGCCTACGAGCAGTACTTC. It is translated as CASSYGQDRAYEQYF.

This chain joins TRBV5-1 and TRBJ2-7; the match to TRBD2 covers 14 bases. Unmatched junction bases numbered 3, after V lost 1 base and J lost 3 bases. Germline values: CDR1 SGHRS, CDR2 YFSETQ. This CDR3 spans 16 amino acids. The CDR3 nucleotides read TGCGCCAGCAGCTTGCTCGGACTAGCGGGGGGCTACGAGCAGTACTTC. Translating gives CASSLLGLAGGYEQYF.

The chain carries TRBV5-6 and TRBJ1-2; 8 positions agree with TRBD1. The CDR3 loop spans 15 amino acids. V was clipped by 6 bases and J by 7 bases; unmatched bases: 14. Germline V gene lookup returns CDR1 SGHDT and CDR2 YYEEEE. CDR3 sequence (DNA): TGTGCCAGCACTACCGGGGTCACAGGGGGATCTGGCTACACCTTC. Translated: CASTTGVTGGSGYTF.

The gene calls are TRBV6-6 and TRBJ2-6; D not certain. This CDR3 is built from 13 residues. V dropped 5 bases and J dropped 4 bases, with 6 bases sitting between them. Germline CDR1 and CDR2: MNHNY and SVGAGI (reference sequence). The CDR3 protein is CASSQSGANVLTF. DNA of the CDR3: TGTGCCAGCAGTCAATCCGGGGCCAACGTCCTGACTTTC.

V gene TRBV19 combines with J gene TRBJ2-6; D is perhaps TRBD2 (6 bases). In germline, CDR1 is LNHDA, CDR2 SQIVND (reference sequence). With 1 base removed from V and 2 bases from J, the gap between germline ends came to 12 bases. This CDR3 has 17 amino acids. CDR3 DNA: TGTGCCAGTAGTATAGTCGGAGGGCCCGCTGGGGCCAACGTCCTGACTTTC. This codes for CASSIVGGPAGANVLTF.

This chain joins TRBV28 and TRBJ2-1, with D perhaps matching TRBD2 (5 bases). CDR1 MDHEN and CDR2 SYDVKM come from the germline V gene. V was shortened by 8 bases and J by 2 bases, with 10 bases between the two germline ends. There are 13 residues in the CDR3. The CDR3 protein is CASERGTYNEQFF. The CDR3, as DNA: TGTGCCAGCGAGAGAGGGACCTACAATGAGCAGTTCTTC.

The chain links TRBV29-1 to TRBJ1-4, with D possibly being TRBD1 (6 bases). CDR1 is SQVTM, CDR2 ANQGSEA, per germline. V was cut by 7 bases and J by 0 bases, with 12 bases left in between. The CDR3 totals 14 residues. CDR3 coding DNA: TGCAGCGCCTCGGACAGTACAACTAATGAAAAACTGTTTTTT. Translating it yields CSASDSTTNEKLFF.

The chain couples TRBV29-1 to TRBJ2-7; D is perhaps TRBD2 (6 bases). Deletions cut 8 bases from V and 5 bases from J, with 16 bases between. Per the germline V gene, CDR1 is SQVTM and CDR2 is ANQGSEA. The CDR3 spans 12 residues. The CDR3, as DNA: TGCAGCATTCGCTACTGGGGGGACGAGCAGTACTTC. Its translation is CSIRYWGDEQYF.

V usage is TRBV4-2 and J usage is TRBJ1-2; 7 bases are a match to TRBD1. J was trimmed by 4 bases and V by 4 bases; bases with no gene match: 6. CDR1 and CDR2 from the germline V gene are LGHNA and YNFKEQ. This CDR3 comprises 14 residues. The CDR3 is CASSPDRDSYGYTF. In DNA, the CDR3 is TGTGCCAGCAGCCCAGACAGGGACAGCTATGGCTACACCTTC.

This clone has just a few counts. This chain joins TRBV7-9 and TRBJ1-3; D is undetermined. V lost 5 bases to trimming and J lost 2 bases, with 13 bases between them. The CDR3 is 15 amino acids. Germline CDR1 SEHNR, CDR2 FQNEAQ (reference sequence). CDR3 bases: TGTGCCAGCAGCGAAGCGGGGAAACCTGGAAACACCATATATTTT. The encoded protein is CASSEAGKPGNTIYF.

This sequence joins TRBV19 and TRBJ2-7, with 10 bases matching TRBD1. The V and J ends lost 4 bases and 3 bases, in that order; junction bases with no gene match: 6. The CDR3 sequence is 15 residues long. Germline CDR1 reads LNHDA; CDR2 reads SQIVND (reference sequence). The CDR3 spells CASSTQGQGLYEQYF. CDR3 in DNA: TGTGCCAGTAGTACCCAGGGACAGGGGCTCTACGAGCAGTACTTC.

This clone came up a few times. The chain recombines TRBV19 with TRBJ2-7; 9 nucleotides line up with TRBD2. CDR1 LNHDA and CDR2 SQIVND come from the germline V gene (reference sequence). The V segment lost 4 bases and the J segment 1 base; nucleotides outside the gene matches: 5. This CDR3 comprises 15 residues. This CDR3 is CASSKAGGESYEQYF. CDR3 nucleotides: TGTGCCAGTAGTAAAGCGGGGGGCGAATCCTACGAGCAGTACTTC.

The CDR3, as DNA: TGTGCCAGCAGCCAAGACTTAACTAGCGGGAGTGAGAATGAGCAGTTCTTC. Amino acids: CASSQDLTSGSENEQFF. The chain uses TRBV4-2 and TRBJ2-1; TRBD2 agrees at 11 bases. Germline values: CDR1 LGHNA, CDR2 YNFKEQ. The CDR3 is 17 residues long. Losses at the gene ends were 0 bases for V and 7 bases for J; bases not matched to a gene: 8.

This clone was seen a single time. The rearrangement uses TRBV21-1 and TRBJ2-2; the table's D call TRBD2 went unverified against the DNA. TRBV21-1 is reported as a pseudogene. The CDR3 extends over 19 amino acids. The CDR3 spells CASSKGLAGVNKNTGELFF. The CDR3 nucleotides read TGTGCCAGCAGCAAAGGACTAGCGGGAGTGAATAAGAACACCGGGGAGCTGTTTTTT.

The J gene is TRBJ2-7, the V gene TRBV7-8, with 8 positions matching TRBD2. J lost 7 bases, V lost 3 bases, and 8 bases had no gene match. Looked up from germline, CDR1 is SGHVS and CDR2 is FQNEAQ. This CDR3 comprises 14 residues. As DNA, the CDR3 is TGTGCCAGCAGCTTTAACGGGAGGGCCAGAGAGCAGTACTTC. It is translated as CASSFNGRAREQYF.